This TCR beta chain was identified during a study of blood T cell repertoires in COVID-19. Germline V gives CDR1 LGHDT, CDR2 YNNKEL (reference sequence). CDR3 size: 14 residues. The protocol was immunoSEQ multiplex PCR, while the TCRdb copy is restricted to in-frame clones and leaves out a portion. The sample shows over 200,000 clones, about 87% of them seen only once. Turning to this clone: The junction differs from germline at one of its ends, possibly a read error.

Material: PBMCs or T cells enriched from blood (not recorded which). The genes are TRBV3-1 (or the pseudogene TRBV3-2) and TRBJ1-3; D possibly corresponds to TRBD1 (5 bases). This TCR was recovered from a man aged 25-45 years who had recovered from COVID-19. Here the CDR3 DNA reads TGTGCCAGCAGCCAAGGGGGCTCTCGAAACACCATATATTTT. Protein sequence: CASSQGGSRNTIYF.